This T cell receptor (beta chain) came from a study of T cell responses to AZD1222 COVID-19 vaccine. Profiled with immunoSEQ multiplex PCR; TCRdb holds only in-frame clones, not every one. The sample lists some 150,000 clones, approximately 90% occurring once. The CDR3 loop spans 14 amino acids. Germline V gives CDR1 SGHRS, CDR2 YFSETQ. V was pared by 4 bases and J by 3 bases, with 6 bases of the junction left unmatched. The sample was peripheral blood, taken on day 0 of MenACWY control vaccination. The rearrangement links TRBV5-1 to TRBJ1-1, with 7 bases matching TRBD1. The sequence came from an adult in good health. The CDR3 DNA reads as TGCGCCAGCAGCGAGGGGACAGACTACACTGAAGCTTTCTTT. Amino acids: CASSEGTDYTEAFF.